This TCR beta chain derives from a study of T cells after yellow fever vaccination. The CDR3 loop spans 12 amino acids. Germline CDR1 reads SGHRS; CDR2 reads YFSETQ. Trimming took off 0 bases at V and 8 bases at J, with 8 bases between the two ends. This clonotype has just a few counts. Its cognate antigen is unknown. Points from the study as a whole: Clonotypes shared by both compartments, CD4 and CD8, made up a small share. Subsequent to the booster, the majority of primary-vaccination clones reappeared (96% CD4, 85% to 90% CD8).

TCRdb used MiXCR to reprocess the 5' RACE reads, holding one entry per CDR3 protein. This sample has about 240,000 distinct CDR3 sequences, with around 7% found just once. The V gene is TRBV5-1, the J gene TRBJ1-2; D is unclear. The clonotype originates from a man aged 25-45 years who received the YFV17D yellow fever vaccine. The input for sequencing was CD4+ T cells sorted from PBMCs, taken 15 days after the yellow fever booster vaccination. The CDR3 DNA is TGCGCCAGCAGCTTGGACTTTGAGGGCTACACCTTC. Translating it yields CASSLDFEGYTF.